The 30 T cell receptor beta chains below were found in one sample sequenced in a study of blood T cell repertoires in COVID-19. The repertoire was sequenced with immunoSEQ multiplex PCR; TCRdb's copy has only in-frame clones and lacks some. The sample holds 200,000 to 300,000 clones, 80% to 90% seen once. Material for sequencing was peripheral blood. The source is a man in his fifties or sixties with acute or convalescent COVID-19.

The chain carries TRBV13 and TRBJ2-1; D perhaps matches TRBD2 (6 bases). Per the germline V gene, CDR1 is PRHDT and CDR2 is FYEKMQ (reference sequence). There are 14 residues in the CDR3. V dropped 5 bases and J dropped 4 bases, with 12 bases sitting between them. In nucleotides, the CDR3 is TGTGCCAGCAGCATGGGACTTCAATACAATGAGCAGTTCTTC. Its protein product is CASSMGLQYNEQFF.

V usage is TRBV5-1 and J usage is TRBJ2-4, with TRBD1 as a possible D gene (6 bases). Deletions cut 4 bases from V and 1 base from J, with 15 bases between. Germline CDR1 is SGHRS and CDR2 is YFSETQ. CDR3 length equals 16 residues. CDR3 DNA: TGCGCCAGCAGCCAGACAGGCCAATGGGCCAAAAACATTCAGTACTTC. This encodes CASSQTGQWAKNIQYF.

The rearrangement uses TRBV5-4 and TRBJ1-2, with D hard to call. V lost 0 bases, J lost 8 bases, and 14 bases lay in between. The CDR3 has 14 residues. Germline values: CDR1 SGHNT, CDR2 YYREEE (reference sequence). The DNA of the CDR3 is TGTGCCAGCAGCTTGGCCGGGAGTAGAAAGGGCTACACCTTC. This gives the protein CASSLAGSRKGYTF.

This chain uses TRBV6-6 with TRBJ2-7, with 10 bases aligning to TRBD1. The CDR3 is 15 residues long. The V and J ends lost 2 bases and 5 bases, in that order; junction bases with no gene match: 6. CDR1 and CDR2 (germline): MNHNY, SVGAGI (reference sequence). CDR3 protein: CASSYRRDRGHEQYF. DNA of the CDR3: TGTGCCAGCAGTTACCGCCGGGACAGGGGTCACGAGCAGTACTTC.

The rearrangement uses TRBV7-2 and TRBJ2-6; D is unclear. CDR1 is SGHTA, CDR2 FQGNSA, per germline. Trimming took off 8 bases at V and 0 bases at J, with 11 bases between the two ends. The CDR3 loop spans 15 amino acids. The CDR3 bases are TGTGCCAGCCGCCCTGAGGCCTCTGGGGCCAACGTCCTGACTTTC. Amino acids: CASRPEASGANVLTF.

The rearrangement links TRBV10-3 to TRBJ2-7; D might be TRBD1 (5 bases). The length of the CDR3 is 13 residues. V shed 6 bases and J shed 3 bases, with 12 bases lying between them. CDR1 and CDR2 from the germline V gene are ENHRY and SYGVKD. The CDR3 loop is CAISGEQDYEQYF. CDR3 nucleotides: TGTGCCATCAGCGGCGAACAGGACTACGAGCAGTACTTC.

The sample holds a few counts of this clone. The V and J genes are TRBV28 and TRBJ1-3; D gene unclear. CDR3 length: 14 amino acids. V was shortened by 6 bases and J by 6 bases, with 15 bases between the two germline ends. From germline, CDR1 is MDHEN and CDR2 SYDVKM. This CDR3 is CASRALGRTNTIYF. The CDR3, as DNA: TGTGCCAGCAGGGCTCTTGGGAGGACAAACACCATATATTTT.

This rearrangement joins TRBV3-1 (or the pseudogene TRBV3-2) to TRBJ1-1, with 11 bases that match TRBD1. The CDR3 sequence is 14 residues long. Germline assignment: CDR1 LGHDT and CDR2 YNNKEL (reference sequence). The V segment lost 8 bases and the J segment 1 base; nucleotides outside the gene matches: 3. The CDR3 sequence: CASRDRGTNTEAFF. CDR3 DNA sequence: TGTGCCAGCCGGGACAGGGGGACGAACACTGAAGCTTTCTTT.

The rearrangement links TRBV14 to TRBJ1-5, with unresolved D. The ends were cut back, 3 bases at V and 7 bases at J, with 7 bases in the middle. CDR1 is SGHDN and CDR2 is FVKESK in the germline V gene. The CDR3 contains 12 residues. This CDR3 reads CASSHPGQPQHF. CDR3 DNA sequence: TGTGCCAGCAGCCACCCCGGGCAGCCCCAGCATTTT.

Here the CDR3 DNA reads TGTGCCAGCAGATTAGGACTAGCGGGATACGAGCAGTACTTC. Its translation: CASRLGLAGYEQYF. This chain links TRBV2 with TRBJ2-7; 12 nucleotides match TRBD2. Germline CDR1 SNHLY, CDR2 FYNNEI. With V trimmed by 6 bases and J by 4 bases, 4 bases remained unmatched. The CDR3 loop spans 14 amino acids. The whole variable domain, remainder taken from reference TRBV2 and TRBJ2-7, is EPEVTQTPSHQVTQMGQEVILRCVPISNHLYFYWYRQILGQKVEFLVSFYNNEISEKSEIFDDQFSVERPDGSNFTLKIRSTKLEDSAMYFCASRLGLAGYEQYFGPGTRLTVT.

The chain recombines TRBV28 with TRBJ2-5; 7 bases map to TRBD2. The CDR3 is made up of 13 amino acids. V was pared by 7 bases and J by 2 bases, with 4 bases of the junction left unmatched. Germline CDR1 reads MDHEN; CDR2 reads SYDVKM. CDR3 sequence reads: CASIGTKQETQYF. CDR3 DNA sequence: TGTGCCAGCATCGGGACTAAACAAGAGACCCAGTACTTC.

V and J are TRBV28 and TRBJ2-5, with TRBD2 as a possible D gene (6 bases). The V and J ends lost 3 bases and 2 bases respectively, with 16 bases between them. The CDR3 length is 16 residues. Germline assignment: CDR1 MDHEN and CDR2 SYDVKM. The CDR3 DNA follows: TGTGCCAGCAGTTTGCGGCAGGGAGGAGGGCAAGAGACCCAGTACTTC. This codes for CASSLRQGGGQETQYF.

The chain combines TRBV28 with TRBJ1-2; no reliable D call. V lost 5 bases, J lost 7 bases, and 17 bases lay in between. The CDR3 is made up of 14 amino acids. CDR1 is MDHEN, CDR2 SYDVKM, per germline. CDR3 sequence reads: CASSLFGPEGGYTF. The CDR3 bases are TGTGCCAGCAGTCTCTTTGGTCCGGAGGGTGGCTACACCTTC.

This chain joins TRBV30 and TRBJ1-2; tentative D call: TRBD1 (5 bases). Per the germline V gene, CDR1 is GTSNPN and CDR2 is SVGIG (reference sequence). The CDR3 has 14 amino acids. V shed 4 bases and J shed 4 bases, with 16 bases lying between them. The CDR3 here is CAWTIKGLAYGYTF. CDR3 DNA sequence: TGTGCCTGGACAATTAAGGGGCTCGCCTATGGCTACACCTTC. Together with reference TRBV30 and TRBJ1-2, the CDR3 gives the full variable domain: SQTIHQWPATLVQPVGSPLSLECTVEGTSNPNLYWYRQAAGRGLQLLFYSVGIGQISSEVPQNLSASRPQDRQFILSSKKLLLSDSGFYLCAWTIKGLAYGYTFGSGTRLTVV.

This clone appeared a single time. CDR3 coding DNA: TGTGCCAGCAGCTTAGGTGGGACAGAGAATCAGCCCCAGCATTTT. This encodes CASSLGGTENQPQHF. J is TRBJ1-5 and V is TRBV7-9; 7 nucleotides line up with TRBD1. Germline CDR1 is SEHNR and CDR2 is FQNEAQ (reference sequence). This CDR3 has 15 residues. The V segment lost 1 base and the J segment 4 bases; nucleotides outside the gene matches: 4.

The chain couples TRBV5-6 to TRBJ1-3; weak D call: TRBD1 (6 bases). CDR3 length: 16 amino acids. CDR1 SGHDT and CDR2 YYEEEE come from the germline V gene. Trimming took 4 bases from V and 4 from J, leaving 18 bases between them. CDR3 in DNA: TGTGCCAGCAGCCGCCAAGGGGGTCCGATCGGAAACACCATATATTTT. It translates to CASSRQGGPIGNTIYF.

The chain links TRBV5-5 to TRBJ1-2; the D is unclear. There are 12 residues in the CDR3. Germline V gene lookup returns CDR1 SGHKS and CDR2 YYEKEE (reference sequence). V was clipped by 6 bases and J by 3 bases, with 9 bases between them. The CDR3 sequence is CASTTEYYGYTF. CDR3 nucleotide sequence: TGTGCCAGCACCACAGAATACTATGGCTACACCTTC.

The gene calls are TRBV23-1 and TRBJ1-2, with unresolved D. TRBV23-1 is designated an ORF whose function remains uncertain. V gave up 0 bases and J gave up 4 bases, with 18 bases separating them. The CDR3 contains 17 residues. CDR3 in DNA: TGCGCCAGCAGTCAATCTAGCTGGCTCGGGAAGCTCTATGGCTACACCTTC. The encoded protein is CASSQSSWLGKLYGYTF.

The chain joins TRBV27 to TRBJ2-1; the D gene is possibly TRBD2 (6 bases). Between the trimmed V and J ends, which lost 4 bases and 7 bases, there was a span of 29 bases. CDR1 and CDR2 from the germline V gene are MNHEY and SMNVEV (reference sequence). CDR3 length equals 19 residues. The CDR3 region has the DNA TGTGCCAGCAGTTACCTCACCACCCTCGCTGGGGGGAGTATGAATGAGCAGTTCTTC. Translated, it gives CASSYLTTLAGGSMNEQFF.

A few counts support this clone. CDR3 DNA: TGTGCCAGCAGCTTGCCCCGACAGGGGAACTATGGCTACACCTTC. It encodes CASSLPRQGNYGYTF. The genes are TRBV5-4 and TRBJ1-2; TRBD1 agrees at 8 bases. With 1 base clipped from V and 2 bases from J, the junction kept 4 bases outside the gene matches. The CDR3 is 15 amino acids. CDR1 and CDR2 (germline): SGHNT, YYREEE (reference sequence).

This clone was seen a handful of times. The rearrangement joins TRBV6-6 to TRBJ2-2; TRBD1 matches at 8 bases. From germline, CDR1 is MNHNY and CDR2 SVGAGI (reference sequence). Trimming cost V 6 bases and J 1 base; bases outside gene matches: 7. The CDR3 runs 16 residues. CDR3 sequence reads: CASSSTGGGNTGELFF. In DNA form, the CDR3 reads TGTGCCAGCAGCTCCACAGGGGGAGGGAACACCGGGGAGCTGTTTTTT.

This chain links TRBV5-1 with TRBJ1-4, with TRBD1 as a possible D gene (5 bases). Trimming pared 4 bases from V and 8 bases from J, leaving 15 bases between. This CDR3 region has 14 residues. In germline, CDR1 is SGHRS, CDR2 YFSETQ. The CDR3 sequence: CASSLEGVGEKLFF. The CDR3 DNA sequence: TGCGCCAGCAGCCTGGAAGGGGTGGGGGAAAAACTGTTTTTT.

Here the CDR3 reads CAIGALGNEQFF. CDR3 sequence (DNA): TGTGCCATCGGAGCGCTCGGCAATGAGCAGTTCTTC. The rearrangement links TRBV10-3 to TRBJ2-1; D gene uncertain. The V and J ends lost 8 bases and 6 bases respectively, with 11 bases between them. The CDR3 extends over 12 amino acids. Germline V gives CDR1 ENHRY, CDR2 SYGVKD.

J is TRBJ1-1 and V is TRBV30; D is perhaps TRBD1 (5 bases). Trimming shortened V by 2 bases and J by 4 bases, and 11 bases separated the two germline ends. The CDR3 loop spans 13 amino acids. Germline V CDR1 and CDR2: GTSNPN, SVGIG (reference sequence). CDR3 protein: CAWSSQGFTEAFF. In DNA form, the CDR3 reads TGTGCCTGGAGTAGTCAGGGCTTCACTGAAGCTTTCTTT.

The gene calls are TRBV3-1 (or the pseudogene TRBV3-2) and TRBJ2-7, with D possibly TRBD2 on 6 matching bases. CDR1 and CDR2 (germline): LGHDT, YNNKEL (reference sequence). Trimming cost V 6 bases and J 0 bases, with 15 bases left between them. The CDR3 loop spans 15 amino acids. CDR3 sequence (DNA): TGTGCCAGCAGTCGCCCAACGGGAGTCTCCTACGAGCAGTACTTC. This encodes CASSRPTGVSYEQYF.

This clone was found many times. The CDR3 here is CASSGGQVNSPLHF. The CDR3 DNA sequence: TGCGCCAGCAGCGGGGGACAGGTGAATTCACCCCTCCACTTT. V is TRBV5-1 and J is TRBJ1-6, with 8 positions matching TRBD1. CDR1 is SGHRS, CDR2 YFSETQ, per germline. The CDR3 is made up of 14 amino acids. With V trimmed by 4 bases and J by 7 bases, 4 bases remained unmatched.

This clone came up a few times. V and J are TRBV4-1 and TRBJ1-4, with D tentatively TRBD1 (6 bases). Germline CDR1 MGHRA, CDR2 YSYEKL. The V end lost 5 bases, the J end lost 3 bases, and 16 bases lay between the germline ends. The CDR3 runs 16 residues. DNA for the CDR3: TGCGCCAGCAGCGGCGGACAGAAACTAGCTAATGAAAAACTGTTTTTT. Translated: CASSGGQKLANEKLFF.

The V gene is TRBV5-5, the J gene TRBJ2-7; tentatively, D is TRBD2 (6 bases). CDR1 SGHKS and CDR2 YYEKEE come from the germline V gene (reference sequence). V dropped 6 bases and J dropped 5 bases, with 18 bases sitting between them. The CDR3 sequence is 14 residues long. The CDR3 is CASTQAWGVHEQYF. The DNA of the CDR3 is TGTGCCAGCACCCAGGCGTGGGGGGTCCACGAGCAGTACTTC.

The V call is TRBV7-2, the J call TRBJ2-1; D gene uncertain. V was clipped by 5 bases and J by 6 bases, with 17 bases between them. Looked up from germline, CDR1 is SGHTA and CDR2 is FQGNSA. The CDR3 is made up of 15 amino acids. The DNA of the CDR3 is TGTGCCAGCAGCAACGATGACCTAGTCTTCAATGAGCAGTTCTTC. Amino acids: CASSNDDLVFNEQFF.

This clone occurred once. The chain links TRBV11-1 to TRBJ2-5; 8 positions agree with TRBD1. This CDR3 contains 15 residues. Germline lookup yields CDR1 SGHAT and CDR2 FQDESV (reference sequence). V shed 1 base, J shed 2 bases, and the junction held 3 bases outside the gene matches. The CDR3 loop is CASSLGRGPQETQYF. The CDR3 DNA reads as TGTGCCAGCAGCTTAGGCAGGGGGCCTCAAGAGACCCAGTACTTC. Full variable domain (rest looked up from reference TRBV11-1 and TRBJ2-5): EAEVAQSPRYKITEKSQAVAFWCDPISGHATLYWYRQILGQGPELLVQFQDESVVDDSQLPKDRFSAERLKGVDSTLKIQPAELGDSAMYLCASSLGRGPQETQYFGPGTRLLVL.